This TCR beta chain was obtained from a study of T cells in Graves' hyperthyroidism and ophthalmopathy. Study-wide results and limits: Most thyroid-expanded clonotypes above 0.001 were also found in blood. Ophthalmopathy and stable hyperthyroidism were separated by a 13 V-J model.

Lactation, pregnancy, other autoimmune disease or uncontrolled infection led to exclusion of patients. Clinical symptoms, serum thyroxine and TRAb, thyroid ultrasound and orbital computed tomography were used for the diagnoses. The germline V gene has CDR1 MNHEY and CDR2 SMNVEV (reference sequence). With 2 bases removed from V and 4 bases from J, the gap between germline ends came to 8 bases. The CDR3 covers 13 residues. Authors of the study amplified TCR beta CDR3 regions from RNA transcripts. TCR CDR3 regions were first amplified by RT-PCR with HTBI primers. TCRdb passed the multiplex PCR reads through MiXCR, listing each CDR3 protein once. The sample has fewer than 650,000 distinct CDR3 sequences, over 35% seen once. Comments on this clonotype: Its antigen is unknown.

The TCR was taken from an adult woman with Graves' disease, either hyperthyroidism or ophthalmopathy (not recorded which). V is TRBV27 and J is TRBJ2-5; D is possibly TRBD1 (5 bases). Sample: peripheral blood or thyroid tissue (not recorded which). CDR3 loop: CASSLNRRETQYF. The CDR3 region has the DNA TGTGCCAGCAGTTTAAACAGGAGAGAGACCCAGTACTTC.